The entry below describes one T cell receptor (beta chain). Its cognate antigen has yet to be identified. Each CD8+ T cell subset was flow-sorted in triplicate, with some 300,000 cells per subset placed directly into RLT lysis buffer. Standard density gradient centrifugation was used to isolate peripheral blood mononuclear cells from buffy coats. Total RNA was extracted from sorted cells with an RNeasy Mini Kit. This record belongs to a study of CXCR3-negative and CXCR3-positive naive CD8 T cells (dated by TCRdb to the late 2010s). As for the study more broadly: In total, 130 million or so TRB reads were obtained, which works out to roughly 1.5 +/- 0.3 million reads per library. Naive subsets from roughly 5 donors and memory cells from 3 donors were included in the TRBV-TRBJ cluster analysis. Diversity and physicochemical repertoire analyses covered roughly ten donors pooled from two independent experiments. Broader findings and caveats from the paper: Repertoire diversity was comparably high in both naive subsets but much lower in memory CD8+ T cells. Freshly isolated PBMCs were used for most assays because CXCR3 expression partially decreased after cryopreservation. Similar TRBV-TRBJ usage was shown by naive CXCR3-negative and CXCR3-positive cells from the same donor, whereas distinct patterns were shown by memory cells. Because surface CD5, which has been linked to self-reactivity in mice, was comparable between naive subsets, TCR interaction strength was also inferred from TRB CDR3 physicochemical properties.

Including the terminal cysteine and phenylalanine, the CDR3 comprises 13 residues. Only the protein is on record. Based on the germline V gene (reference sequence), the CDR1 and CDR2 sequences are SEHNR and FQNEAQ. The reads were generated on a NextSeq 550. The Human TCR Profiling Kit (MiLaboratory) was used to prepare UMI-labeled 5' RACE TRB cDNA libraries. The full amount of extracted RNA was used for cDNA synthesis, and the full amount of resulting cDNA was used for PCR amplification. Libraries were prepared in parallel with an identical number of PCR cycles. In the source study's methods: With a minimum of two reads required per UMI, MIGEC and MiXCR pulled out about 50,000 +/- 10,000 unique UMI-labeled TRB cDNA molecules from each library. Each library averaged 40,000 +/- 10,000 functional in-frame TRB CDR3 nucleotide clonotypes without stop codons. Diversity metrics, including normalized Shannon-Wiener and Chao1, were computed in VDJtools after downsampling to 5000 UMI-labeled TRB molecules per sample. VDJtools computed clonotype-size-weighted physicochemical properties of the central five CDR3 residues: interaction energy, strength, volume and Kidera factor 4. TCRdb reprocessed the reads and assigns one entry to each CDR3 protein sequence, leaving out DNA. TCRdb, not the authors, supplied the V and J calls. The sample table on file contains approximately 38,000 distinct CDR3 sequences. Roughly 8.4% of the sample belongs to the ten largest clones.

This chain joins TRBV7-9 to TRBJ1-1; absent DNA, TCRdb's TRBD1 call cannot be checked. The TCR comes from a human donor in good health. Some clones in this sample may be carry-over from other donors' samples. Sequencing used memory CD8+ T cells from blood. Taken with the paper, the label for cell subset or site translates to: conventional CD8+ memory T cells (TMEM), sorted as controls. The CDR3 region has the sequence CASSPRGLTEAFF. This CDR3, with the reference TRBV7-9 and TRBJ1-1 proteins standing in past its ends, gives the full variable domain DTGVSQNPRHKITKRGQNVTFRCDPISEHNRLYWYRQTLGQGPEFLTYFQNEAQLEKSRLLSDRFSAERPKGSFSTLEIQRTEQGDSAMYLCASSPRGLTEAFFGQGTRLTVV.